This TCR beta chain was captured in a study of T cell responses to AZD1222 COVID-19 vaccine. Study results and caveats: Per reports, nearly half of all spike-specific TCRs target regions that are unmutated in variants. Repertoire samples came only from after the peak T cell response.

Method: immunoSEQ multiplex PCR; TCRdb's copy keeps in-frame clones and lacks some. Here the sample spans 150,000 or so clones, 90% to 95% being singletons. CDR1 and CDR2 (germline): SGHAT, FQNNGV. V was pared by 1 base and J by 4 bases, with 8 bases of the junction left unmatched. CDR3 size: 18 residues. This clone occurred a few times. Its antigen is as yet unknown. The genes are TRBV11-2 and TRBJ2-5, with TRBD2 matching over 14 bases. The material sequenced was peripheral blood, taken on day 0 of MenACWY control vaccination. The receptor was derived from an adult in good health. The CDR3 DNA reads TGTGCCAGCAGCTTAGCCCCCGGGACTAGCGGGAGCACAGAGACCCAGTACTTC. Translation gives CASSLAPGTSGSTETQYF.